The sequence of this TCR beta chain was determined in a study of CD8+CD57+ T cells in acquired aplastic anemia. Genomic DNA, serving as template, underwent TCR beta VDJ and CDR3 profiling. One entry per CDR3 protein results from TCRdb running MiXCR on the reads. This sample has 400,000 to 500,000 distinct CDR3 sequences; roughly 68% occur once, and the top ten carry under 5%. The CDR3 loop spans 15 amino acids. CDR1 and CDR2 (germline): SGHVT, SQSDAQ. V lost 5 bases, J lost 3 bases, and 14 bases lay in between. This clonotype showed up just once. The chain employs TRBV7-4 and TRBJ1-5, with D possibly matching TRBD1 (5 bases). The TCR sequence derives from a human donor in good health, serving as a control. Sequenced material: sorted CD4+, CD8+, or CD8+CD57+ T cells (not recorded which) from PBMCs. This CDR3 reads CASSVGAGLNQPQHF. The CDR3 DNA sequence: TGTGCCAGCAGCGTAGGGGCCGGTCTCAATCAGCCCCAGCATTTT.